This T cell receptor (beta chain) was sequenced in a study of T-cell memory formation after mild COVID-19. About the study: Largely, TCR clusters stayed within a single donor. Whole-study results and caveats: The pre-infection memory compartment contained some responding clones, suggesting cross-reactive memory joined. There was a balanced CD4/CD8 profile in clones contracting day 15 to 85, and later expanders leaned CD4+.

TCRdb fed the 5' RACE reads into MiXCR, producing one record per CDR3 protein. The table has about 270,000 distinct CDR3 sequences, 15% seen once. Notes on this clonotype: Its antigen is unknown.

Sequencing used PBMCs or a T cell subset sorted from them (not recorded which). This clonotype was sampled from an adult woman who had mild COVID-19 (a few samples of this study predate the infection). Cell type and time point are not known.

The CDR3 sequence: CASSFPAGFNEQFF. CDR3 coding DNA: TGTGCCAGCAGCTTTCCAGCGGGGTTCAATGAGCAGTTCTTC. The chain combines TRBV11-1 with TRBJ2-1, with TRBD2 matching 7 bases. Germline CDR1 reads SGHAT; CDR2 reads FQDESV (reference sequence). There are 14 residues in the CDR3. J gave up 6 bases and V 3 bases, and 5 bases lay outside the gene matches.